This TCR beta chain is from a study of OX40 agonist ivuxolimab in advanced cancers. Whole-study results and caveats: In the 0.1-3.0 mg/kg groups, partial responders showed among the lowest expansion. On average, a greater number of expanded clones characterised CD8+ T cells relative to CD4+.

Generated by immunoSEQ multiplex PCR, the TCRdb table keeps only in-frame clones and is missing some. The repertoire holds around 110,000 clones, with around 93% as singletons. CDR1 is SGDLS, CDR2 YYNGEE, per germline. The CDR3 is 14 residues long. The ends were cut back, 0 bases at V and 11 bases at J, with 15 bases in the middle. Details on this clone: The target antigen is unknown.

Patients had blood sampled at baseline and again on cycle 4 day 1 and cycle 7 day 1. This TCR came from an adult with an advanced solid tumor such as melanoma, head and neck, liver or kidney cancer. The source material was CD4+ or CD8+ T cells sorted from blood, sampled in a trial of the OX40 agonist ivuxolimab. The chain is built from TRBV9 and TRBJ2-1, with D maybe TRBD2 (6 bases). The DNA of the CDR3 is TGTGCCAGCAGCGTAGAAACTTGGCGGGAACAGCAGTTCTTC. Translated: CASSVETWREQQFF.